The source of this T cell receptor beta chain is a study of T-cell memory formation after mild COVID-19. Study-level background: TCR clusters were largely donor specific. Study-wide findings and caveats: Contracting clones, day 15 to 85, had balanced CD4/CD8, and later expanders favored CD4+.

TCRdb reprocessed the 5' RACE reads via MiXCR and lists one record per CDR3 protein. The table records roughly 510,000 distinct CDR3 sequences, 15% to 20% of them present only once. On this clonotype itself: Its antigen is undetermined.

The CDR3 has 14 residues. Trimming cost V 1 base and J 2 bases, with 9 bases left between them. Germline V gene lookup returns CDR1 MNHEY and CDR2 SMNVEV (reference sequence). This chain uses TRBV27 with TRBJ2-7; D is possibly TRBD1 (5 bases). The specimen was PBMCs or a T cell subset sorted from them (not recorded which). The clonotype originates from an adult woman who had mild COVID-19 (a few samples of this study predate the infection). Cell type and time point are not known. DNA of the CDR3: TGTGCCAGCAGTTTATTAGGCAGGGCCTACGAGCAGTACTTC. Protein sequence: CASSLLGRAYEQYF.